Below are 28 T cell receptor beta chains sequenced from a single sample in a study of PD-L1 blockade in urothelial cancer. As for time point: peripheral blood 6 weeks after treatment start. Clones were read by immunoSEQ multiplex PCR, and TCRdb kept only the in-frame ones, dropping some. The repertoire includes 25,000 to 35,000 clones, around three quarters of them detected once, and about 3.7% sits in the top ten. This specimen consisted of PBMCs, obtained around atezolizumab (anti-PD-L1) treatment. Source of these receptors: a man between 65 and 85 years old with urothelial cancer.

The CDR3 DNA reads as TGTGCCAGTCCTCGACCTAGGGAGACCCAGTACTTC. Translation gives CASPRPRETQYF. The chain couples TRBV19 to TRBJ2-5; no firm D call. Germline V CDR1 and CDR2: LNHDA, SQIVND (reference sequence). The V and J ends lost 8 bases and 5 bases respectively, with 12 bases between them. The CDR3 has 12 amino acids. The complete variable domain, with remaining parts taken from reference TRBV19 and TRBJ2-5, reads DGGITQSPKYLFRKEGQNVTLSCEQNLNHDAMYWYRQDPGQGLRLIYYSQIVNDFQKGDIAEGYSVSREKKESFPLTVTSAQKNPTAFYLCASPRPRETQYFGPGTRLLVL.

The chain links TRBV7-8 to TRBJ2-2, with 7 bases aligning to TRBD2. Germline assignment: CDR1 SGHVS and CDR2 FQNEAQ. V lost 0 bases and J lost 2; bases outside the gene matches: 6. The CDR3 is 17 residues long. The CDR3 sequence is CASSLAGRVGNTGELFF. The CDR3 nucleotides read TGTGCCAGCAGCTTAGCGGGGAGGGTCGGAAACACCGGGGAGCTGTTTTTT.

V is TRBV11-1 and J is TRBJ1-1; D possibly corresponds to TRBD1 (5 bases). Germline V gene sequence: CDR1 SGHAT, CDR2 FQDESV (reference sequence). This CDR3 is built from 15 residues. Trimming pared 2 bases from V and 3 bases from J, leaving 13 bases between. The CDR3 nucleotides read TGTGCCAGCAGCTTAAATAAGGGACTGTACACTGAAGCTTTCTTT. Encoded protein: CASSLNKGLYTEAFF.

The V gene is TRBV7-3, the J gene TRBJ2-2; D perhaps matches TRBD2 (6 bases). Germline CDR1 SGHTA, CDR2 FQGTGA. The CDR3 consists of 14 residues. Trimming stripped 5 bases from V and 6 bases from J, with 13 bases between. The CDR3 loop is CASSPGGEAGELFF. The CDR3, as DNA: TGTGCCAGCAGCCCAGGAGGGGAGGCCGGGGAGCTGTTTTTT.

The CDR3 spells CASSKVAGRTDTQYF. The CDR3 nucleotides read TGTGCCAGTAGTAAGGTAGCGGGACGCACAGATACGCAGTATTTT. The genes are TRBV19 and TRBJ2-3, with 8 bases lining up with TRBD2. This CDR3 region has 15 residues. J gave up 1 base and V 4 bases, and 4 bases lay outside the gene matches. The germline V gene encodes CDR1 LNHDA and CDR2 SQIVND (reference sequence). Combining the CDR3 with reference TRBV19 and TRBJ2-3 gives the whole variable domain DGGITQSPKYLFRKEGQNVTLSCEQNLNHDAMYWYRQDPGQGLRLIYYSQIVNDFQKGDIAEGYSVSREKKESFPLTVTSAQKNPTAFYLCASSKVAGRTDTQYFGPGTRLTVL.

The chain uses TRBV2 and TRBJ2-7; 10 bases match TRBD2. Losses at the gene ends were 2 bases for V and 5 bases for J; bases not matched to a gene: 6. CDR1 SNHLY and CDR2 FYNNEI come from the germline V gene. The CDR3 length is 15 residues. The CDR3, as DNA: TGTGCCAGCAGTGAATCGCCTAGCGGGAGCGACGAGCAGTACTTC. This translates into CASSESPSGSDEQYF.

CDR3 coding DNA: TGCGCCAGCAGCTTGGTTCCCAGGGGGAACAATGAGCAGTTCTTC. Its protein product is CASSLVPRGNNEQFF. The chain is built from TRBV5-1 and TRBJ2-1, with 7 bases matching TRBD1. The germline CDR1 and CDR2 sequences are SGHRS and YFSETQ. J lost 5 bases, V lost 0 bases, and 5 bases had no gene match. The CDR3 consists of 15 residues.

The chain has TRBV6-1 and TRBJ2-7; D unclear. The CDR3 extends over 11 amino acids. V lost 7 bases and J 0 bases, leaving 4 bases between the germline ends. Germline V gives CDR1 MNHNS, CDR2 SASEGT. CDR3 nucleotides: TGTGCCAGCACCCACTCCTACGAGCAGTACTTC. This translates into CASTHSYEQYF.

The chain joins TRBV28 to TRBJ2-7; 8 bases agree with TRBD2. This CDR3 is built from 14 residues. V lost 6 bases to trimming and J lost 2 bases; unmatched junction nucleotides: 6. CDR1 is MDHEN, CDR2 SYDVKM, per germline. The DNA for the CDR3 is TGTGCCAGCAGGCCAAGCGGGAGTCCCTACGAGCAGTACTTC. This sequence encodes CASRPSGSPYEQYF.

This sequence joins TRBV5-1 and TRBJ2-1; a possible D gene is TRBD2 (7 bases). The CDR3 consists of 22 residues. Deletions cut 0 bases from V and 4 bases from J, with 32 bases between. Germline V gene data show CDR1 as SGHRS and CDR2 as YFSETQ. CDR3 sequence (DNA): TGCGCCAGCAGCTTGGCCGGGACGGGGGGCGCCCGAGGGTATACGGGATACAATGAGCAGTTCTTC. Its protein product is CASSLAGTGGARGYTGYNEQFF.

This clone was counted a few times. The rearrangement joins TRBV15 to TRBJ2-3, with 7 nucleotides matching TRBD1. With V trimmed by 4 bases and J by 4 bases, 8 bases remained unmatched. Looked up from germline, CDR1 is LNHNV and CDR2 is YYDKDF (reference sequence). The CDR3 has 15 residues. The CDR3 region has the DNA TGTGCCACCAGCAATGGCAGGGGGTTCGCAGATACGCAGTATTTT. Translated: CATSNGRGFADTQYF. Together with reference TRBV15 and TRBJ2-3, the CDR3 gives the full variable domain: DAMVIQNPRYQVTQFGKPVTLSCSQTLNHNVMYWYQQKSSQAPKLLFHYYDKDFNNEADTPDNFQSRRPNTSFCFLDIRSPGLGDTAMYLCATSNGRGFADTQYFGPGTRLTVL.

This clone has just a few counts. CDR3 region: CASSFQGGYGYTF. CDR3 coding DNA: TGTGCCAGCAGTTTCCAGGGAGGCTATGGCTACACCTTC. V gene TRBV7-9 combines with J gene TRBJ1-2, with D perhaps matching TRBD1 (5 bases). Germline CDR1 is SEHNR and CDR2 is FQNEAQ (reference sequence). The CDR3 is 13 residues long. With 6 bases removed from V and 4 bases from J, the gap between germline ends came to 12 bases.

The chain links TRBV11-3 to TRBJ2-2; 9 bases align to TRBD2. CDR3 length equals 14 residues. Germline lookup yields CDR1 SGHNT and CDR2 YENEEA. Germline trimming cut 5 bases from V and 6 bases from J; bases unmatched to any gene: 4. For the CDR3, the DNA is TGTGCCAGCAGCATTAGCGGGAGTCCCGGGGAGCTGTTTTTT. Translated: CASSISGSPGELFF.

The V call is TRBV11-3, the J call TRBJ1-1, with TRBD1 matching over 7 bases. This CDR3 contains 15 residues. From germline, CDR1 is SGHNT and CDR2 YENEEA. The junction had 6 bases not matched to a gene; V was cut back by 4 bases and J by 1 base. The CDR3 loop reads CASSSPRTGNTEAFF. CDR3 nucleotide sequence: TGTGCCAGCAGCTCCCCCAGGACAGGGAACACTGAAGCTTTCTTT. Complete variable domain (other parts from reference TRBV11-3 and TRBJ1-1): EAGVVQSPRYKIIEKKQPVAFWCNPISGHNTLYWYLQNLGQGPELLIRYENEEAVDDSQLPKDRFSAERLKGVDSTLKIQPAELGDSAVYLCASSSPRTGNTEAFFGQGTRLTVV.

The rearrangement links TRBV6-6 to TRBJ2-5; tentatively, D is TRBD1 (5 bases). The CDR3 is 15 amino acids. CDR1 and CDR2 (germline): MNHNY, SVGAGI (reference sequence). Trimming removed 0 bases at V and 5 bases at J, with 13 bases between. CDR3 DNA sequence: TGTGCCAGCAGTTACTCGCAGGGCCTCCGGGAGACCCAGTACTTC. It yields the protein CASSYSQGLRETQYF.

J is TRBJ1-1 and V is TRBV5-3; 8 bases map to TRBD1. TRBV5-3 is placed among ORFs of uncertain function. The CDR3 consists of 24 residues. J was trimmed by 1 base and V by 3 bases; bases with no gene match: 32. The CDR3 DNA sequence: TGTGCCAGAAGCTATCTTGCGACCCTCCAGCGGACAGGGAGAGGGGGTGTCTCGAACACTGAAGCTTTCTTT. Translated, it gives CARSYLATLQRTGRGGVSNTEAFF.

J is TRBJ1-3 and V is TRBV27; possibly TRBD1 for D (5 bases). Germline V gene data show CDR1 as MNHEY and CDR2 as SMNVEV (reference sequence). With 2 bases removed from V and 4 bases from J, the gap between germline ends came to 9 bases. CDR3 length: 14 residues. The CDR3 protein is CASSLRGLGNTIYF. The CDR3 DNA follows: TGTGCCAGCAGTTTACGGGGGTTAGGAAACACCATATATTTT.

The J gene is TRBJ2-1, the V gene TRBV11-3; 12 positions match TRBD2. CDR1 is SGHNT and CDR2 is YENEEA in the germline V gene. The CDR3 runs to 16 residues. V shed 5 bases and J 5 bases; nucleotides not matched to a gene: 7. The CDR3 DNA follows: TGTGCCAGCAGCCGCCGACTAGCGGGAGCAGACAATGAGCAGTTCTTC. Translated: CASSRRLAGADNEQFF.

CDR3 sequence (DNA): TGTGCCAGCAGCGGGGGGAATGAGCAGTTCTTC. It translates to CASSGGNEQFF. The rearrangement links TRBV7-9 to TRBJ2-1, with D perhaps TRBD2 (6 bases). The V gene lost 5 bases and the J gene lost 7 bases, with 6 bases spanning the gap. Germline CDR1 reads SEHNR; CDR2 reads FQNEAQ (reference sequence). The CDR3 is 11 residues long.

This chain joins TRBV11-2 and TRBJ2-5, with 7 bases aligning to TRBD2. The CDR3 length is 17 residues. Germline values: CDR1 SGHAT, CDR2 FQNNGV. With 0 bases clipped from V and 0 bases from J, the junction kept 7 bases outside the gene matches. The CDR3: CASSLDMLAEDQETQYF. The DNA for the CDR3 is TGTGCCAGCAGCTTAGATATGCTAGCGGAGGACCAAGAGACCCAGTACTTC.

The genes are TRBV10-2 and TRBJ2-2, with 10 bases identical to TRBD2. In germline, CDR1 is WSHSY, CDR2 SAAADI. Unmatched junction bases numbered 1, after V lost 3 bases and J lost 3 bases. The CDR3 totals 15 residues. The CDR3 loop is CASSELAGYTGELFF. The CDR3, as DNA: TGCGCCAGCAGTGAACTAGCGGGATACACCGGGGAGCTGTTTTTT.

The J gene is TRBJ1-3, the V gene TRBV4-1; TRBD1 agrees at 7 bases. This CDR3 comprises 17 residues. Germline lookup yields CDR1 MGHRA and CDR2 YSYEKL. J gave up 0 bases and V 3 bases, and 8 bases lay outside the gene matches. The CDR3 DNA is TGCGCCAGCAGCCAGCTGGGACAGCTAGCCTCTGGAAACACCATATATTTT. Translated: CASSQLGQLASGNTIYF.

J is TRBJ1-1 and V is TRBV21-1; the DNA was not compared with TRBD1, the D call given in the table. TRBV21-1 is shown as a pseudogene. The length of the CDR3 is 15 residues. The CDR3 is CASSKGGQENTEAFF. CDR3 nucleotides: TGTGCCAGCAGCAAAGGGGGACAGGAGAACACTGAAGCTTTCTTT.

This clone was observed once. The chain has TRBV27 and TRBJ2-1, with 13 nucleotides matching TRBD2. Germline CDR1 reads MNHEY; CDR2 reads SMNVEV (reference sequence). CDR3 length: 14 residues. V dropped 6 bases and J dropped 9; count of bases not matched to a gene: 5. CDR3 sequence reads: CASSGLAGVGEQFF. CDR3 nucleotides: TGTGCCAGCAGCGGACTAGCGGGAGTAGGTGAGCAGTTCTTC.

V usage is TRBV27 and J usage is TRBJ1-5; maybe TRBD1 (5 bases). Germline V CDR1 and CDR2: MNHEY, SMNVEV (reference sequence). The CDR3 is 16 residues long. The V end was cut by 2 bases, the J end by 6 bases, with 17 bases between. CDR3 residues: CASSLGGGRGRQPQHF. CDR3 in DNA: TGTGCCAGCAGTTTAGGGGGGGGTAGGGGTCGTCAGCCCCAGCATTTT.

This clone was found once. The rearrangement joins TRBV12-2 to TRBJ1-4. TRBV12-2 is reported as a pseudogene. The CDR3 covers 21 residues. Written as DNA, the CDR3 is TGTGCAAGTCGCTTTAGTGGGCCCCCCATAGGGCGGGGGGCTTATGGGGAAAAACTGTTTTTT. Translation: CASRFSGPPIGRGAYGEKLFF.

V usage is TRBV5-1 and J usage is TRBJ1-5, with a tentative D call TRBD1 (6 bases). Trimming removed 0 bases at V and 7 bases at J, with 14 bases between. In germline, CDR1 is SGHRS, CDR2 YFSETQ. There are 15 residues in the CDR3. The DNA for the CDR3 is TGCGCCAGCAGCTTGGCCGGACAGTTAGGCCAGCCCCAGCATTTT. The encoded protein is CASSLAGQLGQPQHF.

The chain links TRBV7-2 to TRBJ1-2, with a possible D match to TRBD1 (6 bases). CDR3 length: 13 residues. V gave up 5 bases and J gave up 7 bases, with 14 bases separating them. CDR1 SGHTA and CDR2 FQGNSA come from the germline V gene. CDR3 sequence (DNA): TGTGCCAGCAGCACAGGGCACACACGTGGCTACACCTTC. Encoded protein: CASSTGHTRGYTF.